Presented here are 31 T cell receptor beta chains from one specimen sequenced in a study of T cells expressing NK-cell markers. For each CDR3 protein, TCRdb gives one entry from its re-call of the 5' RACE reads, without DNA. The sample holds roughly 390,000 distinct CDR3 sequences. Sequenced material: blood T cells: a sorted CD56 or NKG2C T cell subset, CD4+ or CD8+ T cells, or bulk PBMC T cells (not recorded which). The receptor source for this set is a man aged 18-70 years in good health.

The rearrangement joins TRBV5-6 to TRBJ1-5; the TCRdb call, TRBD1, lacks DNA for checking. This CDR3 is built from 17 residues. The V gene's germline CDR1 is SGHDT and CDR2 YYEEEE. The CDR3 loop reads CASSLEVAECRDQPQHF.

V is TRBV12-3 or TRBV12-4 and J is TRBJ2-4; checking the TCRdb D call of TRBD1 is not possible without DNA. CDR3 length equals 19 residues. CDR3 amino acids: CASSLLRAAGAGTKNIQYF.

V and J are TRBV24-1 and TRBJ2-1; the D call from TCRdb, TRBD2, cannot be confirmed without DNA. This CDR3 has 16 amino acids. Germline V gene data show CDR1 as KGHDR and CDR2 as SFDVKD. CDR3 protein: CATSGTSESSYNEQFF.

The chain recombines TRBV20-1 with TRBJ2-3; as DNA is missing, the TRBD2 call by TCRdb cannot be tested. Germline CDR1 and CDR2: DFQATT and SNEGSKA (reference sequence). This CDR3 is 14 amino acids long. The CDR3 sequence is CSARPGRSGDTQYF.

CDR3 sequence: CASSQLENTGELFF. The genes are TRBV2 and TRBJ2-2. This CDR3 contains 14 residues. Germline assignment: CDR1 SNHLY and CDR2 FYNNEI. Using reference TRBV2 and TRBJ2-2 for the parts outside the CDR3, the full variable domain is EPEVTQTPSHQVTQMGQEVILRCVPISNHLYFYWYRQILGQKVEFLVSFYNNEISEKSEIFDDQFSVERPDGSNFTLKIRSTKLEDSAMYFCASSQLENTGELFFGEGSRLTVL.

The V and J genes are TRBV6-6 and TRBJ1-2. This CDR3 comprises 13 residues. CDR1 is MNHNY and CDR2 is SVGAGI in the germline V gene (reference sequence). CDR3 sequence reads: CATGEVGSSGDTF.

The chain recombines TRBV3-1 with TRBJ2-2; TCRdb's D gene call, TRBD2, goes unchecked for lack of DNA. The germline V gene has CDR1 LGHDT and CDR2 YNNKEL (reference sequence). The CDR3 is 16 residues long. The CDR3 protein is CASSRLAGENTGELFF.

V and J are TRBV10-2 and TRBJ2-3; TCRdb's D call of TRBD1 is untestable without DNA. Germline V gene lookup returns CDR1 WSHSY and CDR2 SAAADI. This CDR3 has 13 residues. Here the CDR3 reads CASFGRGADTQYF.

The chain recombines TRBV12-3 or TRBV12-4 with TRBJ2-7; absent DNA, TCRdb's TRBD2 call cannot be checked. This CDR3 comprises 15 residues. The CDR3 region is CASSLDGGVGYEQYF.

This chain uses TRBV7-8 with TRBJ2-3; as DNA is missing, the TRBD1 call by TCRdb cannot be tested. Germline CDR1 SGHVS, CDR2 FQNEAQ. The CDR3 contains 16 residues. CDR3 residues: CASSFKPGRFTDTQYF.

The chain carries TRBV7-9 and TRBJ2-3; TCRdb outputs TRBD1, but without DNA this stays unchecked. Germline assignment: CDR1 SEHNR and CDR2 FQNEAQ (reference sequence). The CDR3 has 17 amino acids. The CDR3 loop reads CASSAMQGSPQLHTQYF.

This chain connects TRBV6-2 or TRBV6-3 to TRBJ2-3. Germline-derived CDR1 and CDR2 are MNHEY and SVGEGT. The CDR3 runs 11 residues. The CDR3 is CASSYAFTQYF.

The chain carries TRBV23-1 and TRBJ2-7; there is no DNA to check the TCRdb D call of TRBD1. TRBV23-1 is flagged as an ORF with uncertain function. The CDR3 runs 15 residues. CDR3 protein: CASSQGGGESYEQYF.

The chain recombines TRBV5-6 with TRBJ2-4; the TCRdb D gene call, TRBD1, has no DNA to confirm it. CDR1 and CDR2 (germline): SGHDT, YYEEEE. The CDR3 totals 15 residues. CDR3 sequence: CASSLVGGAVNIQYF.

The V gene is TRBV3-1, the J gene TRBJ2-1; no DNA is available, so the TRBD2 call from TCRdb remains unchecked. The CDR3 contains 14 residues. Germline V gene lookup returns CDR1 LGHDT and CDR2 YNNKEL (reference sequence). This CDR3 reads CASRLAGGRDEQFF.

The chain has TRBV14 and TRBJ2-7. The V gene's germline CDR1 is SGHDN and CDR2 FVKESK. The CDR3 length is 13 residues. The CDR3 is CASSQGFGAKQYF.

The CDR3 is CASSLTQRDRYEQYF. The V gene is TRBV7-8, the J gene TRBJ2-7; TCRdb indicates TRBD2, and absent DNA this call remains unverified. The CDR3 extends over 15 amino acids. Germline lookup yields CDR1 SGHVS and CDR2 FQNEAQ.

The J gene is TRBJ2-7, the V gene TRBV28; the TCRdb D gene call, TRBD2, has no DNA to confirm it. CDR3 size: 16 residues. In germline, CDR1 is MDHEN, CDR2 SYDVKM. Here the CDR3 reads CASRTSAAGDREEQYF.

V is TRBV12-3 or TRBV12-4 and J is TRBJ2-7; without DNA, the TCRdb call of TRBD2 cannot be checked. This CDR3 spans 13 amino acids. CDR3 loop: CASSRDSPSEQYF.

V and J are TRBV7-2 and TRBJ2-5. Per germline, CDR1 SGHTA and CDR2 FQGNSA. The CDR3 loop spans 14 amino acids. CDR3 in amino acids: CASSARRVQETQYF.

The V call is TRBV10-3, the J call TRBJ2-6; the D call from TCRdb, TRBD1, cannot be confirmed without DNA. This CDR3 region has 16 residues. CDR1 is ENHRY and CDR2 is SYGVKD in the germline V gene. The CDR3 here is CAISGTGGSGANVLTF.

CDR3 in amino acids: CASSTGRGDLVYTDTQYF. The V and J genes are TRBV5-1 and TRBJ2-3; TCRdb's D call of TRBD2 is untestable without DNA. Per the germline V gene, CDR1 is SGHRS and CDR2 is YFSETQ. The CDR3 has 18 residues.

This chain links TRBV12-3 or TRBV12-4 with TRBJ2-2; checking the TCRdb D call of TRBD1 is not possible without DNA. This CDR3 is built from 15 residues. The CDR3 is CASSQRTVYTGELFF.

The genes are TRBV6-2 or TRBV6-3 and TRBJ2-7; TCRdb calls TRBD1, which cannot be checked without DNA. Germline values: CDR1 MNHEY, CDR2 SVGEGT. CDR3 length: 15 residues. The CDR3 loop is CASSHGTGGRYEQYF.

V gene TRBV10-3 combines with J gene TRBJ1-2. The CDR3 loop spans 13 amino acids. Germline CDR1 ENHRY, CDR2 SYGVKD. The CDR3 loop is CAISVVGNYGYTF.

J is TRBJ2-3 and V is TRBV5-1; TCRdb's assignment of TRBD1 cannot be checked, as there is no DNA. Germline CDR1 and CDR2: SGHRS and YFSETQ. The CDR3 runs to 14 residues. The CDR3 reads CASRKQGSTDTQYF.

The chain carries TRBV7-2 and TRBJ2-1. This CDR3 is 12 amino acids long. Germline V gene sequence: CDR1 SGHTA, CDR2 FQGNSA. Here the CDR3 reads CASSLRRDQQFF.

V is TRBV6-1 and J is TRBJ2-1; absent DNA, TCRdb's TRBD1 call cannot be checked. The CDR3 covers 15 residues. The V gene's germline CDR1 is MNHNS and CDR2 SASEGT. CDR3 residues: CASSDLTGRYNEQFF.

The V call is TRBV4-1, the J call TRBJ2-1; TCRdb designates TRBD1, a call that cannot be tested without DNA. The CDR3 spans 17 residues. Germline V gene data show CDR1 as MGHRA and CDR2 as YSYEKL. CDR3 in amino acids: CASSRRPDRGRENEQFF.

The chain has TRBV5-6 and TRBJ1-3. CDR1 and CDR2 from the germline V gene are SGHDT and YYEEEE. The CDR3 has 14 amino acids. The CDR3 is CASSQYGKGNTIYF.

The chain is built from TRBV20-1 and TRBJ1-5; with no DNA, the TCRdb D assignment of TRBD1 cannot be verified. Germline loops: CDR1 DFQATT, CDR2 SNEGSKA (reference sequence). The CDR3 length is 15 residues. Here the CDR3 reads CSAGGAGRATQPQHF.